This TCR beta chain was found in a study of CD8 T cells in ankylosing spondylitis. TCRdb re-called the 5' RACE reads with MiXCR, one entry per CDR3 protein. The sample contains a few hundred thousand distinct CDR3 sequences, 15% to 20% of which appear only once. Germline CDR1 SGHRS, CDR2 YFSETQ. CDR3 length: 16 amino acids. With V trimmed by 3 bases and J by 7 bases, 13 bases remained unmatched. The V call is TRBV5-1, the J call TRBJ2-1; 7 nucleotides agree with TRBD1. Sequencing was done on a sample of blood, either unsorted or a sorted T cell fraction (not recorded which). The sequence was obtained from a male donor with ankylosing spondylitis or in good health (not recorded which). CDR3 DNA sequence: TGCGCCAGCAGCTCGCCCCGGGACAGCCTAAGGAATGAGCAGTTCTTC. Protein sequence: CASSSPRDSLRNEQFF.